This T cell receptor beta chain was captured in a study of T cell repertoires in cytomegalovirus infection. About the research overall: TCR beta signatures that were public indicated CMV infection and matching HLA type. Regarding the study as a whole: The ex vivo response was dominated by HLA-C-restricted CMV-specific TCR beta clonotypes. The study identified carriers of CMV plus the relevant HLA from cumulative public TCR beta family frequency.

In germline, CDR1 is SGHVS, CDR2 FQNEAQ. This CDR3 comprises 16 residues. V was cut by 1 base and J by 4 bases, with 13 bases left in between. A remark on this clonotype: Its antigen is still unknown.

TCRdb re-derived calls from the reads in MiXCR, one entry per CDR3 protein. The repertoire holds roughly 200,000 distinct CDR3 sequences, with about a sixth as singletons. The material sequenced was CD8+ T cells from PBMCs. This clonotype was obtained from a human donor in good health (CMV status not recorded). Some clones in this sample may be carry-over from other donors' samples. The chain carries TRBV7-8 and TRBJ2-2, with D perhaps TRBD1 or TRBD2 (6 bases each). The CDR3: CASSLEGGRVTGELFF. CDR3 coding DNA: TGTGCCAGCAGCTTAGAGGGGGGCCGGGTCACCGGGGAGCTGTTTTTT.